A single sample gave rise to the 14 T cell receptor beta chains below, sequenced in a study of T cells in Graves' hyperthyroidism and ophthalmopathy. Authors of the study amplified TCR beta CDR3 regions from RNA transcripts. TCR CDR3 underwent first-round RT-PCR with the HTBI primer set. TCRdb called the multiplex PCR reads again in MiXCR, with one record for every CDR3 protein. This table has some 350,000 distinct CDR3 sequences, 19% appearing once. The sequenced material came from blood. The receptor source for this set is a woman under 30 with Graves' hyperthyroidism.

This clonotype was detected many times. The chain uses TRBV6-1 and TRBJ2-7, with TRBD2 matching over 11 bases. Losses at the gene ends were 8 bases for V and 4 bases for J; bases not matched to a gene: 4. CDR1 and CDR2 (germline): MNHNS, SASEGT. The CDR3 consists of 13 residues. The CDR3 nucleotides are TGTGCCAGCGAAACTAGCGGGGGTTACGAGCAGTACTTC. Its translation: CASETSGGYEQYF.

This clonotype was seen at least ten times. The chain employs TRBV20-1 and TRBJ1-5; TRBD1 agrees at 7 bases. Germline CDR1 and CDR2: DFQATT and SNEGSKA (reference sequence). Trimming cost V 6 bases and J 3 bases; bases outside gene matches: 14. The CDR3 has 16 amino acids. CDR3 region: CSASLPGGVDNQPQHF. The CDR3 region has the DNA TGCAGTGCCTCCCTTCCAGGGGGGGTGGACAATCAGCCCCAGCATTTT.

V gene TRBV2 combines with J gene TRBJ1-2, with a weak D call TRBD1 (5 bases). The germline gives CDR1 SNHLY, CDR2 FYNNEI. V was clipped by 2 bases and J by 4 bases, with 20 bases between them. The CDR3 is 17 residues long. This chain's CDR3 is CASSERRTRAGSYGYTF. CDR3 nucleotide sequence: TGTGCCAGCAGTGAAAGGAGGACAAGGGCTGGGAGCTATGGCTACACCTTC.

At least ten counts were recorded for this clonotype. CDR3 protein: CSVHKGTGDVSTEAFF. CDR3 DNA: TGCAGCGTGCACAAGGGCACAGGGGATGTTAGCACTGAAGCTTTCTTT. The V and J genes are TRBV29-1 and TRBJ1-1, with 7 bases that match TRBD1. The CDR3 runs to 16 residues. Germline V gives CDR1 SQVTM, CDR2 ANQGSEA. The V and J ends lost 6 bases and 4 bases, in that order; junction bases with no gene match: 17.

This clonotype was observed many times. This sequence joins TRBV12-3 or TRBV12-4 and TRBJ2-5; TRBD1 might be the D (5 bases). This CDR3 has 13 amino acids. V lost 3 bases and J lost 4, with 9 bases in between. CDR3 amino acids: CASSFDQGETQYF. In DNA, the CDR3 is TGTGCCAGCAGTTTCGATCAGGGAGAGACCCAGTACTTC.

This clonotype was observed many times. The chain is built from TRBV2 and TRBJ2-7, with 7 bases identical to TRBD2. The ends lost 7 bases at V and 4 bases at J; junction bases unmatched: 13. The CDR3 has 15 residues. Per the germline V gene, CDR1 is SNHLY and CDR2 is FYNNEI. The CDR3 DNA reads TGTGCCAGCAACAATCCCCCCGGGGGGAGGTACGAGCAGTACTTC. It specifies CASNNPPGGRYEQYF.

With respect to this clonotype: A read error may be the cause here, since a much bigger clone is one base away. CDR3 sequence (DNA): TGTGTCAGCAGGAACCGGGACACCGGCTACACCTTC. Amino acid sequence: CVSRNRDTGYTF. V usage is TRBV6-1 and J usage is TRBJ1-2, with D perhaps matching TRBD1 (6 bases). The CDR3 is 12 amino acids. Germline V gives CDR1 MNHNS, CDR2 SASEGT.

Ten or more counts support this clonotype. This rearrangement joins TRBV6-5 to TRBJ2-7; D call uncertain. CDR3 size: 16 residues. Trimming stripped 0 bases from V and 7 bases from J, with 19 bases between. CDR1 is MNHEY and CDR2 is SVGAGI in the germline V gene. Here the CDR3 reads CASSYSDERRDREQYF. Written as DNA, the CDR3 is TGTGCCAGCAGTTACTCCGACGAGCGAAGGGATAGGGAGCAGTACTTC.

The chain is built from TRBV6-1 and TRBJ2-2; D is unresolved. Germline-derived CDR1 and CDR2 are MNHNS and SASEGT. Trimming cost V 7 bases and J 5 bases, with 14 bases left between them. This CDR3 spans 14 amino acids. The CDR3 DNA reads as TGTGCCAGCACCAAACCCGAACATACCGGGGAGCTGTTTTTT. Translating it yields CASTKPEHTGELFF.

Many counts were recorded for this clonotype. The chain employs TRBV20-1 and TRBJ1-5; D not resolved. The CDR3 sequence is 13 residues long. CDR1 and CDR2 (germline): DFQATT, SNEGSKA (reference sequence). Between the trimmed V and J ends, which lost 3 bases and 3 bases, there was a span of 9 bases. This chain's CDR3 is CSARNVFNQPQHF. The CDR3 DNA reads as TGCAGTGCTAGGAACGTTTTCAATCAGCCCCAGCATTTT.

The table lists this clonotype with many counts. The CDR3 region is CASSETWAGKNTEAFF. The CDR3 bases are TGTGCCAGCAGTGAAACCTGGGCAGGGAAAAACACTGAAGCTTTCTTT. V is TRBV25-1 and J is TRBJ1-1, with D perhaps TRBD1 (5 bases). Trimming cost V 2 bases and J 2 bases, with 15 bases left between them. The length of the CDR3 is 16 residues. Germline V CDR1 and CDR2: MGHDK, SYGVNS.

This clonotype was counted between two and nine times. CDR3 in DNA: TGTGCCAGCAGCAGGACAGGGGCAGGAAACACCATATATTTT. It is translated as CASSRTGAGNTIYF. This sequence joins TRBV6-1 and TRBJ1-3; 9 bases are shared with TRBD1. CDR3 size: 14 residues. Germline-derived CDR1 and CDR2 are MNHNS and SASEGT. The V segment lost 6 bases and the J segment 4 bases; nucleotides outside the gene matches: 4.

This clonotype was seen repeatedly, ten times or more. J is TRBJ2-7 and V is TRBV10-3; D gene ambiguous. The CDR3 runs 13 residues. Deletions cut 4 bases from V and 9 bases from J, with 16 bases between. Germline CDR1 is ENHRY and CDR2 is SYGVKD. As DNA, the CDR3 is TGTGCCATCAGTGGTGTGGCCTTCGCTTGGCAGTACTTC. Encoded protein: CAISGVAFAWQYF.

This clonotype was observed at least ten times. V gene TRBV9 combines with J gene TRBJ1-2; TRBD1 might be the D (5 bases). The germline V gene has CDR1 SGDLS and CDR2 YYNGEE. Trimming left V 0 bases short and J 8 bases short, with 20 bases between. This CDR3 is built from 16 residues. CDR3 bases: TGTGCCAGCAGCGTAGAAGGTTTCAGGGACGTGCGGGGCTACACCTTC. Its protein is CASSVEGFRDVRGYTF.